This T cell receptor (beta chain) was retrieved from a study of CXCR3-negative and CXCR3-positive naive CD8 T cells (dated by TCRdb to about 2019). Regarding the complete study: About 150 million TRB reads were obtained in total, roughly 1.5 +/- 0.3 million reads per library. Data from 11 donors, pooled across two independent experiments, went into the diversity and physicochemical repertoire analyses. TRBV-TRBJ cluster analysis included naive subsets from roughly 5 donors and memory cells from 3 donors. What the study reported, not specific to this receptor: Freshly isolated PBMCs were used for most assays because CXCR3 expression partially decreased after cryopreservation. Both naive subsets had comparably high repertoire diversity, while memory CD8+ T cells had much lower repertoire diversity. Compared with CXCR3-negative naive cells, CXCR3-positive naive cells had TRB CDR3s with higher hydrophobicity (lower Kidera factor 4), lower energy, and higher strength and volume indices. Surface CD5, linked to self-reactivity in mice, was comparable between naive subsets; TCR interaction strength was therefore also inferred from TRB CDR3 physicochemical properties. TRBV-TRBJ usage was similar between naive CXCR3-negative and CXCR3-positive cells from the same donor, while memory cells showed distinct patterns.

As concerns this clonotype: Its antigen remains undetermined.

For each CD8+ T cell subset, flow sorting was done in triplicate, and under 350,000 cells per subset went directly into RLT lysis buffer. To exclude memory contaminants, naive CD8+ T cells were stringently defined as CD45RO-CCR7+CD27+CD95-. Peripheral blood mononuclear cells were isolated from buffy coats by standard density gradient centrifugation. Naive CXCR3-negative and CXCR3-positive CD8+ T cells were flow-sorted on a FACSAria III. Total RNA was extracted from sorted cells with an RNeasy Mini Kit. TCRdb names NextSeq 550 as the instrument used. The Human TCR Profiling Kit (MiLaboratory) was used to prepare UMI-labeled 5' RACE TRB cDNA libraries. cDNA synthesis used the entire amount of extracted RNA, and PCR amplification then used the entire amount of cDNA produced. Libraries were prepared in parallel with an identical number of PCR cycles. From the authors' description of their analysis: About 53,000 +/- 9,400 unique UMI-labeled TRB cDNA molecules per library were extracted with MIGEC and MiXCR, with at least two reads per UMI required. An average of about 40,000 +/- 10,000 functional in-frame TRB CDR3 nucleotide clonotypes without stop codons was found per library. After each sample was downsampled to 5000 UMI-labeled TRB molecules, VDJtools was used to calculate diversity metrics such as normalized Shannon-Wiener and Chao1. VDJtools computed clonotype-size-weighted physicochemical properties of the central five CDR3 residues: interaction energy, strength, volume and Kidera factor 4. Once TCRdb had reprocessed the reads, it stored one entry per CDR3 protein sequence and supplied no DNA. The V and J calls shown here were made by TCRdb, not taken from the authors' results. In this sample's table one finds about 50,000 distinct CDR3 sequences. The ten top clones hold 0.56% of the sample.

The CDR3 holds 18 amino acids from the cysteine to the phenylalanine. No coding sequence is recorded. Based on the germline V gene, the CDR1 and CDR2 sequences are SGHTA and FQGNSA. The source material was naive CXCR3+ CD8+ T cells from blood. The sample's cell subset or site label is to be understood as: CD45RO-CCR7+CD27+CD95- naive CD8+ T cells expressing CXCR3 (TNR3+). This TCR was sampled from a human donor in good health. Some clones in this sample may be carry-over from other donors' samples. The chain employs TRBV7-2 and TRBJ2-1; the D call of TRBD2 rests on TCRdb alone, since no DNA is present to check it. CDR3 protein: CASSLGWLAGGLRNEQFF.